The text below deals with one T cell receptor (beta chain). TCRdb keeps only in-frame clones here, not all; method: immunoSEQ multiplex PCR. The sample consists of about 52,000 clones, around 85% of them appearing once. The sample originates from a study of blood T cell repertoires in COVID-19. Study-level background: Acute and convalescent COVID-19 specimens originated in the United States, Italy and Spain.

Between the trimmed V and J ends, which lost 4 bases and 7 bases, there was a span of 21 bases. Germline V gene sequence: CDR1 SGHKS, CDR2 YYEKEE (reference sequence). The CDR3 runs to 15 residues. The V call is TRBV5-5, the J call TRBJ2-7; TRBD2 is a possible D gene (6 bases). The TCR originated in an elderly woman with COVID-19, enrolled during active disease. Input material: peripheral blood. The CDR3 coding sequence is TGTGCCAGCAGCGTGCGATGGCGGGGAGGTAGTGAGCAGTACTTC. This encodes CASSVRWRGGSEQYF.